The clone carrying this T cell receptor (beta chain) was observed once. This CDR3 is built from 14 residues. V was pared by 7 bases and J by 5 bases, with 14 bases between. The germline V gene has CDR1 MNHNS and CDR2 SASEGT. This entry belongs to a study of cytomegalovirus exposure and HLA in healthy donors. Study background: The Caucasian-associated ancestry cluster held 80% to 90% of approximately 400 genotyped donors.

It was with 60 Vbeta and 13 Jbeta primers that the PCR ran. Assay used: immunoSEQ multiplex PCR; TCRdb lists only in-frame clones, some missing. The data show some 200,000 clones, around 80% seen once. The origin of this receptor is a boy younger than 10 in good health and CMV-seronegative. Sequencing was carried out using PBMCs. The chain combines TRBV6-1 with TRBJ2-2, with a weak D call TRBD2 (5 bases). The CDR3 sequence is CASTADPGTGELFF. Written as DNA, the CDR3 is TGTGCCAGCACGGCGGACCCGGGGACCGGGGAGCTGTTTTTT.